The subject of this entry is one TCR beta chain. What it binds is not known. This specimen belongs to a study of neurological immune-mediated disorders. Study-wide results and limits: None of the CDR3 amino acid sequences of expanded clones were shared across subjects, and this suggested private repertoires in all groups.

With 10-nucleotide random UMIs, 5'RACE was used to make the cDNA. Sequencing runs each yielded over 180 million TCR-beta sequences from 15-18 subjects. One entry per CDR3 protein results from TCRdb running MiXCR on the 5' RACE reads. The sample records 45,000 to 65,000 distinct CDR3 sequences, 4.2% being singletons. Trimming removed 0 bases from V and 2 bases from J; junction bases left unmatched: 7. CDR3 length: 16 residues. The germline CDR1 and CDR2 sequences are SGHRS and YFSETQ. The sequenced sample was PBMCs. The chain carries TRBV5-1 and TRBJ2-7; 8 positions match TRBD2. The clonotype was recovered from a man between 50 and 59 years old with multiple sclerosis. CDR3 amino acids: CASSLDHNGGAYEQYF. The CDR3 bases are TGCGCCAGCAGCTTGGATCACAACGGGGGGGCCTACGAGCAGTACTTC.